This is a list of T cell receptor beta chains from one sample in a study of T cell changes during pregnancy in multiple sclerosis. Clones were sequenced by immunoSEQ multiplex PCR, and TCRdb holds only the in-frame ones, with some missing. The top ten hold more than 0.4% of the sample, which has tens of thousands of clones, about 90% seen once. The sample consisted of CD4+ T cells from peripheral blood mononuclear cells, taken before pregnancy. These TCRs come from a female donor with multiple sclerosis, enrolled in a pregnancy study. Both conserved end residues are part of each CDR3. The order of the fields is clone size, D gene, J gene, CDR3 length, V gene, CDR3 DNA, CDR3 protein. A D gene is named only where the DNA matches it firmly. A row's size may be missing; if present it is once, few, many or a size class.

-,TRBD1,TRBJ1-2,12,TRBV30,TGTGCCTTCTCAGGGGGACGCTATGGCTACACCTTC,CAFSGGRYGYTF
-,-,TRBJ2-7,14,TRBV6-5,TGTGCCAGCAGTTACTCGGTACAGGTGTGGGAGCAGTACTTC,CASSYSVQVWEQYF
few,TRBD1,TRBJ2-1,15,TRBV7-3,TGTGCCAGCAGCCCAACAGGGGTTTCCCCGAATGAGCAGTTCTTC,CASSPTGVSPNEQFF
once,-,TRBJ2-2,15,TRBV6-5,TGTGCCAGCAGAGAGGCAGGGGCCAACACCGGGGAGCTGTTTTTT,CASREAGANTGELFF
-,TRBD1,TRBJ1-5,16,TRBV27,TGTGCCAGCAGTATCCCTCGACAGGGGAGCAATCAGCCCCAGCATTTT,CASSIPRQGSNQPQHF
-,-,TRBJ1-6,14,TRBV28,TGTGCCAGCTACCCGGGGGTCTTTAATTCACCCCTCCACTTT,CASYPGVFNSPLHF
-,-,TRBJ2-3,15,TRBV19,TGTGCCAGTAGTATTGGTAGCGGCCTGACAGATACGCAGTATTTT,CASSIGSGLTDTQYF
-,TRBD2,TRBJ2-1,16,TRBV29-1,TGCAGCGTTCCTTGGGGCGGGGGGGCCTCCTACAATGAGCAGTTCTTC,CSVPWGGGASYNEQFF
-,-,TRBJ1-2,16,TRBV28,TGTGCCAGCTCGCTCAGGCTAACCATCTCAAACTATGGCTACACCTTC,CASSLRLTISNYGYTF
-,-,TRBJ1-1,15,TRBV5-6,TGTGCCAGCACCCGGCGAACAGGGTGGGGCACTGAAGCTTTCTTT,CASTRRTGWGTEAFF
-,TRBD1,TRBJ1-5,16,TRBV4-1,TGCGCCAGCAGCCAAGATGACAGGGGGCGCGGTCAGCCCCAGCATTTT,CASSQDDRGRGQPQHF
few,-,TRBJ2-2,12,TRBV30,TGTGCCTGGAGTGAGACACTCGGGGAGCTGTTTTTT,CAWSETLGELFF
-,-,TRBJ2-2,16,TRBV7-9,TGTGCCAGCAGCTCCAAACAAGCGGGTAACACCGGGGAGCTGTTTTTT,CASSSKQAGNTGELFF
-,-,TRBJ1-4,19,TRBV2,TGTGCCAGCAGGAACACAGGATTTGGTTCCCGAGCAACTAATGAAAAACTGTTTTTT,CASRNTGFGSRATNEKLFF
-,-,TRBJ1-5,12,TRBV7-9,TGTGCCAGCAGCTCTCCGAATCAGCCCCAGCATTTT,CASSSPNQPQHF
-,TRBD1,TRBJ2-7,15,TRBV28,TGTGCCAGCAGTCCGCCTGGGACAGGTTCCTACGAGCAGTACTTC,CASSPPGTGSYEQYF
-,-,TRBJ2-7,12,TRBV5-4,TGTGCCAGCAGCCCGAATCGGGGGGAGCAGTACTTC,CASSPNRGEQYF
-,TRBD1,TRBJ1-2,14,TRBV30,TGTGCCTGGAGACGAACCGGGACAGTCTATGGCTACACCTTC,CAWRRTGTVYGYTF
-,TRBD2,TRBJ2-5,20,TRBV7-7,TGTGCTAGCAGCTTAGAGGGAGGTCTGGGACTAGCGGGAAACAGAGAGACCCAGTACTTC,CASSLEGGLGLAGNRETQYF
-,-,TRBJ2-6,18,TRBV28,TGTGCCAGCGCTATCCAGGGGCGCATAATTTCTGGGGCCAACGTCCTGACTTTC,CASAIQGRIISGANVLTF
-,-,TRBJ1-2,13,TRBV29-1,TGCAGCGTTGAAGATCGGCACAGCCATGGCTACACCTTC,CSVEDRHSHGYTF
-,TRBD1,TRBJ1-2,13,TRBV6-5,TGTGCCAGCAGACCCAGGGGGAACTATGGCTACACCTTC,CASRPRGNYGYTF
-,-,TRBJ2-1,15,TRBV6-5,TGTGCCAGCAGTTATGAAGGGGCCCATCCCAATGAGCAGTTCTTC,CASSYEGAHPNEQFF
once,TRBD2,TRBJ2-1,16,TRBV11-1,TGTGCCAGCAGCATACGACTAGCGGGAACTGGTAATGAGCAGTTCTTC,CASSIRLAGTGNEQFF
-,-,TRBJ2-4,16,TRBV2,TGTGCCAGCAGTGCGGTGGTATGGCAGGGGATGAACATTCAGTACTTC,CASSAVVWQGMNIQYF
-,-,TRBJ2-3,18,TRBV21-1,TGTGCCAGCCCAACCGTTGAGGGGGCCCACTGTAGCACAGATACGCAGTATTTT,CASPTVEGAHCSTDTQYF
-,-,TRBJ1-3,14,TRBV7-2,TGTGCCAGCAGCCTGGTGAGCTCTGGAAACACCATATATTTT,CASSLVSSGNTIYF
-,-,TRBJ2-2,14,TRBV30,TGTGCCTGGAGTGTAATTGTGGGGGCGGGGGAGCTGTTTTTT,CAWSVIVGAGELFF
-,-,TRBJ2-5,14,TRBV11-3,TGTGCCAGCAGCTACGGACAGAGACAAGAGACCCAGTACTTC,CASSYGQRQETQYF
few,TRBD1,TRBJ1-6,18,TRBV19,TGTGCCAGTAGTATGGAGGCTACAGGGGTCGGAAATAATTCACCCCTCCACTTT,CASSMEATGVGNNSPLHF
-,TRBD1,TRBJ2-7,14,TRBV6-1,TGTGCCAGCAGGACTCACAGGGGGCTCTACGAGCAGTACTTC,CASRTHRGLYEQYF
-,-,TRBJ2-7,14,TRBV6-1,TGTGCCAGCAGTGAAGGACAGGCTCGGAGGGAGCAGTACTTC,CASSEGQARREQYF
-,-,TRBJ1-3,15,TRBV15,TGTGCCACCAGCAGAGATTTACCAGCTGGAAACACCATATATTTT,CATSRDLPAGNTIYF
-,TRBD2,TRBJ2-1,15,TRBV5-6,TGTGCCAGCAGCTTAGTTCTAGCGGGAGGGGATGAGCAGTTCTTC,CASSLVLAGGDEQFF
-,TRBD2,TRBJ2-5,14,TRBV7-9,TGTGCCAGCAGCCTTAGCGGGAGGGCGGAGACCCAGTACTTC,CASSLSGRAETQYF
-,TRBD1,TRBJ2-7,17,TRBV25-1,TGTGCCAGCAGTGAATTAGGAGTTGAGACAGGGATCCACGAGCAGTACTTC,CASSELGVETGIHEQYF
-,-,TRBJ2-3,14,TRBV30,TGTGCCTGGAGTGTTTTTCCGAGCACAGATACGCAGTATTTT,CAWSVFPSTDTQYF
-,-,TRBJ2-5,15,TRBV18,TGTGCCAGCTCACGGCTAGCGAAAGGTGATGAGACCCAGTACTTC,CASSRLAKGDETQYF
-,-,TRBJ2-1,14,TRBV27,TGTGCCAGCAGTTTGTGGGGACAAGGCAATGAGCAGTTCTTC,CASSLWGQGNEQFF
-,-,TRBJ2-1,17,TRBV5-6,TGTGCCAGCAGCTGGGTGGGGGCGGCCCTTACCCTTAATGAGCAGTTCTTC,CASSWVGAALTLNEQFF
once,-,TRBJ2-2,12,TRBV5-4,TGTGCCAGCAGCTTCAGGGATGGGGAGCTGTTTTTT,CASSFRDGELFF
-,TRBD1,TRBJ1-2,15,TRBV27,TGTGCCAGCAGTCCGAGGGACAGGCCTAACTATGGCTACACCTTC,CASSPRDRPNYGYTF
-,-,TRBJ2-6,18,TRBV7-7,TGTGCCAGCAGCTATTCGGGAGTGCCACAAAGTCGGGCCAACGTCCTGACTTTC,CASSYSGVPQSRANVLTF
-,TRBD1,TRBJ2-2,14,TRBV19,TGTGCCAGTAGTACGGACAGGGGCTCCGGGGAGCTGTTTTTT,CASSTDRGSGELFF
-,TRBD2,TRBJ2-1,13,TRBV19,TGTGCCAGTAGCCGGGCGGGAGTTGGTGAGCAGTTCTTC,CASSRAGVGEQFF
-,-,TRBJ2-1,12,TRBV5-5,TGTGCCAGCAGCTTGTTAGCAAACGAGCAGTTCTTC,CASSLLANEQFF
-,TRBD1,TRBJ1-2,13,TRBV23-1,TGCGCCAGCAGTCTGACAGGGGCAAGGGGCTACACCTTC,CASSLTGARGYTF
-,-,TRBJ1-1,14,TRBV5-4,TGTGCCAGCAGCCAGGAGGTGCAGGCCACTGAAGCTTTCTTT,CASSQEVQATEAFF
-,-,TRBJ2-3,14,TRBV19,TGTGCCAGTAGTATAGTAGCCGTAGCCGATACGCAGTATTTT,CASSIVAVADTQYF
-,-,TRBJ1-2,15,TRBV28,TGTGCCAGCAGTTTAGTAGGGGCGACAGTGGGAGGCTACACCTTC,CASSLVGATVGGYTF
-,TRBD1,TRBJ2-7,14,TRBV6-6,TGTGCCAGCAGGACCGGGACAGGCTCCTACGAGCAGTACTTC,CASRTGTGSYEQYF
-,-,TRBJ1-1,14,TRBV7-2,TGTGCCAGCAGCTTAAAGGAGGGAGGCACTGAAGCTTTCTTT,CASSLKEGGTEAFF